What follows are 17 T cell receptor beta chains derived from one specimen sequenced in a study of CD4+ T cells in melanoma. TCRdb keeps only in-frame clones here, not all; method: immunoSEQ multiplex PCR. The sample has roughly 54,000 clones; 89% are singletons. The source material was peripheral blood. The receptors originated from a human donor with melanoma.

The chain recombines TRBV6-1 with TRBJ2-1; 7 nucleotides line up with TRBD2. The ends lost 6 bases at V and 4 bases at J; junction bases unmatched: 3. CDR1 and CDR2 (germline): MNHNS, SASEGT. This CDR3 is 13 amino acids long. CDR3 loop: CASRGRGYNEQFF. DNA for the CDR3: TGTGCCAGCAGAGGGCGGGGGTACAATGAGCAGTTCTTC.

The table lists this clone with a count of one. The V call is TRBV11-2, the J call TRBJ2-7; no clear D gene. Trimming took off 5 bases at V and 0 bases at J, with 17 bases between the two ends. Germline V CDR1 and CDR2: SGHAT, FQNNGV. The CDR3 extends over 16 amino acids. CDR3 sequence: CASSPFSLKPSYEQYF. The CDR3 DNA sequence: TGTGCCAGCAGCCCCTTTTCCCTGAAACCCTCCTACGAGCAGTACTTC.

This clone was found many times. The chain employs TRBV4-2 and TRBJ1-3; no definite D call. Trimming removed 0 bases at V and 2 bases at J, with 8 bases between. Germline CDR1 is LGHNA and CDR2 is YNFKEQ. The CDR3 has 15 amino acids. CDR3 sequence: CASSQETQTGNTIYF. The CDR3 DNA reads TGTGCCAGCAGCCAAGAAACCCAAACTGGAAACACCATATATTTT.

The chain couples TRBV7-2 to TRBJ1-2; D remains unclear. The ends were cut back, 5 bases at V and 6 bases at J, with 16 bases in the middle. Germline lookup yields CDR1 SGHTA and CDR2 FQGNSA. The CDR3 has 14 residues. The CDR3 DNA reads as TGTGCCAGCAGCACCTTCCAGTCCCGGGATGGCTACACCTTC. It translates to CASSTFQSRDGYTF.

This clone was recorded only once. This rearrangement joins TRBV5-1 to TRBJ2-1; TRBD1 matches at 11 bases. This CDR3 region has 15 residues. V lost 4 bases, J lost 5 bases, and 5 bases stayed unmatched. Germline CDR1 SGHRS, CDR2 YFSETQ. This CDR3 is CASSLGTGGDNEQFF. CDR3 in DNA: TGCGCCAGCAGCCTCGGGACAGGGGGGGACAATGAGCAGTTCTTC.

V gene TRBV19 combines with J gene TRBJ2-5, with D unclear. The CDR3 has 15 residues. Germline V CDR1 and CDR2: LNHDA, SQIVND (reference sequence). The ends were cut back, 6 bases at V and 5 bases at J, with 19 bases in the middle. In DNA, the CDR3 is TGTGCCAGTAGGGCTACCGGGCCTGCTGGGGAGACCCAGTACTTC. It yields the protein CASRATGPAGETQYF.

This rearrangement joins TRBV5-1 to TRBJ2-1; 8 positions agree with TRBD1. CDR3 length equals 15 residues. V gave up 3 bases and J gave up 2 bases; unmatched junction bases: 4. CDR1 and CDR2 from the germline V gene are SGHRS and YFSETQ. CDR3 nucleotide sequence: TGCGCCAGCAGCTCGACAGGGGAGGCCTACAATGAGCAGTTCTTC. Translation: CASSSTGEAYNEQFF.

The chain combines TRBV7-9 with TRBJ1-2; no clear D. The CDR3 is 15 amino acids. Trimming took 5 bases from V and 2 from J, leaving 15 bases between them. The germline gives CDR1 SEHNR, CDR2 FQNEAQ (reference sequence). This chain's CDR3 is CASSLIASLNYGYTF. The CDR3 DNA follows: TGTGCCAGCAGCCTGATTGCTTCTCTAAACTATGGCTACACCTTC.

A note on this clone: At one of its ends the junction is not consistent with the germline gene, which may arise from a read error. The chain joins TRBV10-3 to TRBJ1-4; D uncertain. This CDR3 spans 13 amino acids. The germline V gene has CDR1 ENHRY and CDR2 SYGVKD. The CDR3 sequence: CAIGERDGEKLFF. The DNA for the CDR3 is TGTGCCATCGGTGAGAGGGATGGGGAAAAACTGTTTTTT.

This clone showed up many times. The J gene is TRBJ1-1, the V gene TRBV6-1; no definite D call. The CDR3 sequence is 15 residues long. Trimming stripped 2 bases from V and 8 bases from J, with 18 bases between. CDR1 and CDR2 from the germline V gene are MNHNS and SASEGT. This CDR3 reads CASSETMNFVAEAFF. Here the CDR3 DNA reads TGTGCCAGCAGTGAAACTATGAACTTCGTGGCAGAAGCTTTCTTT.

V is TRBV10-3 and J is TRBJ2-5; D is undetermined. V gave up 2 bases and J gave up 5 bases, with 3 bases separating them. The germline V gene has CDR1 ENHRY and CDR2 SYGVKD. This CDR3 spans 11 amino acids. DNA for the CDR3: TGTGCCATCAGTGAGCGGGAGACCCAGTACTTC. It yields the protein CAISERETQYF.

V usage is TRBV4-1 and J usage is TRBJ2-7; D gene ambiguous. Germline CDR1 and CDR2: MGHRA and YSYEKL. The CDR3 consists of 18 residues. V gave up 1 base and J gave up 1 base, with 20 bases separating them. The CDR3 loop reads CASSQASTDKGWSYEQYF. The CDR3 DNA reads as TGCGCCAGCAGCCAAGCAAGTACGGATAAGGGATGGTCCTACGAGCAGTACTTC.

This clone was detected once. The chain recombines TRBV5-1 with TRBJ1-6; no clear D. Trimming removed 2 bases at V and 4 bases at J, with 10 bases between. In germline, CDR1 is SGHRS, CDR2 YFSETQ. The CDR3 spans 15 residues. The CDR3 bases are TGCGCCAGCAGCTTAAGGGCAGCTTATAATTCACCCCTCCACTTT. It is translated as CASSLRAAYNSPLHF.

This clone came up a few times. The gene calls are TRBV25-1 and TRBJ2-7, with D maybe TRBD1 (5 bases). Germline V gene data show CDR1 as MGHDK and CDR2 as SYGVNS. V was pared by 2 bases and J by 1 base, with 15 bases between. The length of the CDR3 is 16 residues. The CDR3, as DNA: TGTGCCAGCAGTGAAGGCCCAGGGAAGGTATCCTACGAGCAGTACTTC. Protein product: CASSEGPGKVSYEQYF.

The rearrangement uses TRBV5-4 and TRBJ2-2; D is ambiguous. CDR1 is SGHNT, CDR2 YYREEE, per germline (reference sequence). The CDR3 length is 13 residues. Trimming pared 4 bases from V and 2 bases from J, leaving 6 bases between. The CDR3 nucleotides read TGTGCCAGCAGCCGACTCAACACCGGGGAGCTGTTTTTT. It translates to CASSRLNTGELFF.

The gene calls are TRBV28 and TRBJ1-4; 7 bases agree with TRBD1. The V segment lost 5 bases and the J segment 14 bases; nucleotides outside the gene matches: 8. The CDR3 consists of 12 residues. Germline V gene sequence: CDR1 MDHEN, CDR2 SYDVKM. DNA for the CDR3: TGTGCCAGCAGTCCCACCGGGACAGTTCTGTTTTTT. The encoded protein is CASSPTGTVLFF. The full variable domain, completed using reference TRBV28 and TRBJ1-4, is DVKVTQSSRYLVKRTGEKVFLECVQDMDHENMFWYRQDPGLGLRLIYFSYDVKMKEKGDIPEGYSVSREKKERFSLILESASTNQTSMYLCASSPTGTVLFFGSGTQLSVL.

The rearrangement joins TRBV18 to TRBJ2-7; 11 bases agree with TRBD1. V trimming: 3 bases; J trimming: 7 bases; junction bases outside the gene matches: 8. There are 15 residues in the CDR3. The germline V gene has CDR1 KGHSH and CDR2 LQKENI. The CDR3 bases are TGTGCCAGCTCACCTTCCTGGGACAGGGGGGAAGAGCAGTACTTC. This encodes CASSPSWDRGEEQYF. The entire variable domain, with the rest obtained from reference TRBV18 and TRBJ2-7, is as follows: NAGVMQNPRHLVRRRGQEARLRCSPMKGHSHVYWYRQLPEEGLKFMVYLQKENIIDESGMPKERFSAEFPKEGPSILRIQQVVRGDSAAYFCASSPSWDRGEEQYFGPGTRLTVT.